This TCR beta chain was obtained from a study of shared clonotypes between healthy human individuals. Study-wide points: As a rule, naive subsets had a larger estimated richness than memory subsets.

The table lists this clone with a count of one. Its antigen is unidentified. The deep-level immunoSEQ assay was used. Here immunoSEQ multiplex PCR was the method, and the copy in TCRdb shows in-frame clones only, minus some. The table includes around 690,000 clones, about 90% detected once. The material sequenced was memory CD8+ T cells from PBMCs. The subset: CD45RO+ cells pooled with CCR7-negative TemRA cells. The TCR was taken from a young man in good health. Some clones in this sample may be carry-over from other donors' samples.

The CDR3 DNA reads TGTGCCAGCAGCCAAGATCCCGGGACAGGGAATGAGCAGTTCTTC. It yields the protein CASSQDPGTGNEQFF. The rearrangement links TRBV4-2 to TRBJ2-1, with TRBD1 matching over 9 bases. Germline-derived CDR1 and CDR2 are LGHNA and YNFKEQ. Unmatched junction bases numbered 4, after V lost 0 bases and J lost 7 bases. The CDR3 consists of 15 residues.